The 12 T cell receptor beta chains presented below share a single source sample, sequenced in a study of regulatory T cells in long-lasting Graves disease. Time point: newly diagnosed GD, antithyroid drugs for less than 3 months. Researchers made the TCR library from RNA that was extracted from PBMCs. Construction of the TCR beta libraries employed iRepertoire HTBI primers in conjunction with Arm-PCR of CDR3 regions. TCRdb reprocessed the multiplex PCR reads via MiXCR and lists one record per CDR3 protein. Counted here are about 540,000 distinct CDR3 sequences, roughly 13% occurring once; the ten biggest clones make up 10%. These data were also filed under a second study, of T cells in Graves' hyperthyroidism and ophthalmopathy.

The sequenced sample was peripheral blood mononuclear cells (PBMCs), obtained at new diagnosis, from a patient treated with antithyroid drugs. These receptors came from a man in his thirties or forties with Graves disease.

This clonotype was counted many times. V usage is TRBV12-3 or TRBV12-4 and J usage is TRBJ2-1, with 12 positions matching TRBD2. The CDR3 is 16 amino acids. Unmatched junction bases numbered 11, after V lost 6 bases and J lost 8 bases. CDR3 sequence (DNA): TGTGCCAGCAGCCTGGAGACTAGCGGGAGAGTCGATGAGCAGTTCTTC. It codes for CASSLETSGRVDEQFF.

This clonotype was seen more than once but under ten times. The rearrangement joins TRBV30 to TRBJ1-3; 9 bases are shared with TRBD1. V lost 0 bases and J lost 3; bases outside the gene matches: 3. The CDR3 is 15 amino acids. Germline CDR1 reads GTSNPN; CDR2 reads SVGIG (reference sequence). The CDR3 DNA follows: TGTGCCTGGAGTGTACAGGGGGCGCGTGGAAACACCATATATTTT. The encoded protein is CAWSVQGARGNTIYF.

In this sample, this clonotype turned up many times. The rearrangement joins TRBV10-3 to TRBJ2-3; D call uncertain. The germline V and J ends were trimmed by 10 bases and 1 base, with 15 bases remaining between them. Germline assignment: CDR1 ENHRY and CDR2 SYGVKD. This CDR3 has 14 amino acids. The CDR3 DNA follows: TGTGCCACCTTAGAAAGTGTTCGCACAGATACGCAGTATTTT. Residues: CATLESVRTDTQYF.

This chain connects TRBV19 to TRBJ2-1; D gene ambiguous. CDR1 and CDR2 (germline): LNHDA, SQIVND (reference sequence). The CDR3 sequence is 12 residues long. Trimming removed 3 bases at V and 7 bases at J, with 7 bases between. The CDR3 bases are TGTGCCAGTAGTATTGTGCCAAATGAGCAGTTCTTC. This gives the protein CASSIVPNEQFF. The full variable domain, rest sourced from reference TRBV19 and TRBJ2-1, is DGGITQSPKYLFRKEGQNVTLSCEQNLNHDAMYWYRQDPGQGLRLIYYSQIVNDFQKGDIAEGYSVSREKKESFPLTVTSAQKNPTAFYLCASSIVPNEQFFGPGTRLTVL.

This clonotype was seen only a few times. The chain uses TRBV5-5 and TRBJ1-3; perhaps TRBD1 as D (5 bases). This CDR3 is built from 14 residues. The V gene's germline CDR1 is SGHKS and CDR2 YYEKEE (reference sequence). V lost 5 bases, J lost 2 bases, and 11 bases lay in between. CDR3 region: CASSYQGPGNTIYF. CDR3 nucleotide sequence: TGTGCCAGCAGTTATCAGGGTCCTGGAAACACCATATATTTT.

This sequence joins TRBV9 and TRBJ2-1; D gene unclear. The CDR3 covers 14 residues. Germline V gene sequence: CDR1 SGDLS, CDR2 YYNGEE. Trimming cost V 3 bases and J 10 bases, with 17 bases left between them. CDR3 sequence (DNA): TGTGCCAGCAGCGCCAGTAATTCCCCTCGCGAGCAGTTCTTC. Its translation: CASSASNSPREQFF.

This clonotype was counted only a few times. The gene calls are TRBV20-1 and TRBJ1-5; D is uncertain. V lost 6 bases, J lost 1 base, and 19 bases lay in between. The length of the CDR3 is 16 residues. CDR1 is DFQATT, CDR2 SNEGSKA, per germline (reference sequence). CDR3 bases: TGCAGTGCCCCGGCAGTGCATTTCGGGAGCAATCAGCCCCAGCATTTT. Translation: CSAPAVHFGSNQPQHF.

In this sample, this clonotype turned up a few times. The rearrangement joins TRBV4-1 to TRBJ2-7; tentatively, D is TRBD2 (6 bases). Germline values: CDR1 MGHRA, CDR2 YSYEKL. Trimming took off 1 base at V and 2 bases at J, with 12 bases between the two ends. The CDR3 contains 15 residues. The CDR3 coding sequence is TGCGCCAGCAGCCAAGGAGGTAGCGGCACCTACGAGCAGTACTTC. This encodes CASSQGGSGTYEQYF.

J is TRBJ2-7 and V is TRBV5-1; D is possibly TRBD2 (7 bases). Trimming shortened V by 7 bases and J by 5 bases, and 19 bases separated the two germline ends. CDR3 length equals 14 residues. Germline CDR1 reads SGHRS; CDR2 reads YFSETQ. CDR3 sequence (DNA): TGCGCCAGCTCGGGGGGCGGGAAGGTCGACGAGCAGTACTTC. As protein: CASSGGGKVDEQYF. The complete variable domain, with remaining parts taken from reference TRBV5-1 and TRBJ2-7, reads KAGVTQTPRYLIKTRGQQVTLSCSPISGHRSVSWYQQTPGQGLQFLFEYFSETQRNKGNFPGRFSGRQFSNSRSEMNVSTLELGDSALYLCASSGGGKVDEQYFGPGTRLTVT.

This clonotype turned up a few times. The CDR3 DNA is TGTGCCTCTGCCCGGGGGGCGAATCAGCCCCAGCATTTT. It is translated as CASARGANQPQHF. The V and J genes are TRBV24-1 and TRBJ1-5, with D tentatively TRBD1 (6 bases). Germline CDR1 KGHDR, CDR2 SFDVKD. The CDR3 consists of 13 residues. V gave up 12 bases and J gave up 4 bases, with 15 bases separating them.

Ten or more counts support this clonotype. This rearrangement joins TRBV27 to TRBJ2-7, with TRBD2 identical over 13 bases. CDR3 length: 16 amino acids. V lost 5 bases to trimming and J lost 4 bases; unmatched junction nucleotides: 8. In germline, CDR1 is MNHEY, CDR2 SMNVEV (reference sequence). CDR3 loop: CASSPLGLAGYYEQYF. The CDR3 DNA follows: TGTGCCAGCAGTCCTTTGGGACTAGCGGGATATTACGAGCAGTACTTC.

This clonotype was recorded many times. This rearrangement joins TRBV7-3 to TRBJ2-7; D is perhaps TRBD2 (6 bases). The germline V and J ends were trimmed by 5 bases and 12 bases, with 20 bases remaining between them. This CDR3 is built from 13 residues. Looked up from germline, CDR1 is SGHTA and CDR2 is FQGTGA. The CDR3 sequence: CASSANRDFGSYF. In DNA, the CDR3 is TGTGCCAGCAGCGCCAATCGGGACTTCGGGTCGTACTTC. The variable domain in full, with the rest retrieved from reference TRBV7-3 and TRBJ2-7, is GAGVSQTPSNKVTEKGKYVELRCDPISGHTALYWYRQSLGQGPEFLIYFQGTGAADDSGLPNDRFFAVRPEGSVSTLKIQRTERGDSAVYLCASSANRDFGSYFGPGTRLTVT.